What follows are 31 T cell receptor beta chains derived from one specimen sequenced in a study of OX40 agonist ivuxolimab in advanced cancers. TCRdb's table, derived via immunoSEQ multiplex PCR, lists solely in-frame clones and lacks some. This sample has some 70,000 clones, with around 86% found just once. The sequencing used CD4+ or CD8+ T cells sorted from blood, collected in a trial of the OX40 agonist ivuxolimab. All receptors derive from an adult with an advanced solid tumor such as melanoma, head and neck, liver or kidney cancer.

The V gene is TRBV6-5, the J gene TRBJ1-4, with TRBD1 matching over 7 bases. J gave up 5 bases and V 6 bases, and 6 bases lay outside the gene matches. Germline CDR1 reads MNHEY; CDR2 reads SVGAGI. The CDR3 has 14 residues. CDR3 DNA: TGTGCCAGCAGAAATCCGGGACAGAATGAAAAACTGTTTTTT. This translates into CASRNPGQNEKLFF.

This sequence joins TRBV6-1 and TRBJ2-7; a possible D gene is TRBD1 (5 bases). Trimming left V 6 bases short and J 6 bases short, with 9 bases between. CDR3 size: 11 residues. Germline CDR1 reads MNHNS; CDR2 reads SASEGT. The CDR3 coding sequence is TGTGCCAGCAGGCTAACAGGCGAGCAGTACTTC. This gives the protein CASRLTGEQYF.

The chain recombines TRBV2 with TRBJ2-2; 9 nucleotides line up with TRBD2. The CDR3 covers 15 residues. Germline V gene data show CDR1 as SNHLY and CDR2 as FYNNEI. V lost 7 bases and J lost 5; bases outside the gene matches: 8. Written as DNA, the CDR3 is TGTGCCAGCAAGGCGGGGGGGCCGGGGACCGGGGAGCTGTTTTTT. It specifies CASKAGGPGTGELFF.

V and J are TRBV12-5 and TRBJ1-1; D gene unclear. The CDR3 covers 15 residues. Deletions cut 0 bases from V and 1 base from J, with 9 bases between. Germline values: CDR1 LGHNT, CDR2 FRNRAP. Here the CDR3 reads CASGLVLGRNTEAFF. The DNA of the CDR3 is TGTGCTAGTGGTTTGGTATTGGGTAGGAACACTGAAGCTTTCTTT.

The genes are TRBV18 and TRBJ1-5; D ambiguous. The V gene's germline CDR1 is KGHSH and CDR2 LQKENI. Trimming pared 2 bases from V and 2 bases from J, leaving 7 bases between. There are 14 residues in the CDR3. The chain's CDR3 is CASSPAVRNQPQHF. For the CDR3, the DNA is TGTGCCAGCTCACCAGCAGTACGCAATCAGCCCCAGCATTTT.

The rearrangement links TRBV18 to TRBJ2-2, with a tentative D call TRBD2 (6 bases). Trimming left V 3 bases short and J 5 bases short, with 13 bases between. The CDR3 is 15 residues long. Per germline, CDR1 KGHSH and CDR2 LQKENI. DNA for the CDR3: TGTGCCAGCTCACCCCGACTAGAATCGACCGGGGAGCTGTTTTTT. Encoded protein: CASSPRLESTGELFF.

The chain links TRBV6-5 to TRBJ2-5, with a possible D match to TRBD2 (6 bases). This CDR3 has 15 residues. Trimming took 4 bases from V and 5 from J, leaving 17 bases between them. CDR1 and CDR2 (germline): MNHEY, SVGAGI. As DNA, the CDR3 is TGTGCCAGCAGTTTCCGGGACTCCCATGTGGAGACCCAGTACTTC. It is translated as CASSFRDSHVETQYF.

The rearrangement uses TRBV5-1 and TRBJ1-2; a possible D gene is TRBD1 (6 bases). The CDR3 runs 15 residues. Germline loops: CDR1 SGHRS, CDR2 YFSETQ. Trimming left V 4 bases short and J 7 bases short, with 20 bases between. This chain's CDR3 is CASSPEQGGVGGYTF. The DNA for the CDR3 is TGCGCCAGCAGCCCGGAACAGGGAGGAGTTGGTGGCTACACCTTC.

The J gene is TRBJ2-1, the V gene TRBV9; D possibly matches TRBD1 or TRBD2 (6 bases each). The CDR3 runs 17 residues. Germline V lookup: CDR1 SGDLS, CDR2 YYNGEE. V was trimmed by 0 bases and J by 1 base, leaving 14 bases between them. CDR3 residues: CASSVGPGGGSYNEQFF. The CDR3 DNA follows: TGTGCCAGCAGCGTAGGTCCCGGGGGCGGTTCCTACAATGAGCAGTTCTTC.

The sample holds one count of this clone. This sequence joins TRBV19 and TRBJ2-1; 14 bases map to TRBD2. There are 16 residues in the CDR3. The V gene's germline CDR1 is LNHDA and CDR2 SQIVND (reference sequence). Trimming took 5 bases from V and 7 from J; bases not matched to a gene: 7. Written as DNA, the CDR3 is TGTGCCAGTAGTCCGCGTGGGACTAGCGGGAGTAATGAGCAGTTCTTC. It translates to CASSPRGTSGSNEQFF.

V and J are TRBV4-1 and TRBJ2-2; a weak D match, TRBD2 (6 bases). Trimming took 1 base from V and 0 from J, leaving 9 bases between them. This CDR3 comprises 16 residues. Germline V gene data show CDR1 as MGHRA and CDR2 as YSYEKL. The CDR3 DNA is TGCGCCAGCAGCCAAGTGGCGGGGTCGAACACCGGGGAGCTGTTTTTT. This gives the protein CASSQVAGSNTGELFF.

This clone was observed a few times. The J gene is TRBJ1-6, the V gene TRBV28; maybe TRBD1 (5 bases). Germline V gene lookup returns CDR1 MDHEN and CDR2 SYDVKM. V dropped 2 bases and J dropped 9 bases, with 14 bases sitting between them. The CDR3 spans 15 residues. CDR3 sequence (DNA): TGTGCCAGCAGTTTAGGCAGGGCAAGTAGTTCACCCCTCCACTTT. Its translation is CASSLGRASSSPLHF. The full variable domain, completed using reference TRBV28 and TRBJ1-6, is DVKVTQSSRYLVKRTGEKVFLECVQDMDHENMFWYRQDPGLGLRLIYFSYDVKMKEKGDIPEGYSVSREKKERFSLILESASTNQTSMYLCASSLGRASSSPLHFGNGTRLTVT.

V usage is TRBV6-6 and J usage is TRBJ2-7; 9 positions match TRBD1. This CDR3 is built from 15 residues. CDR1 and CDR2 from the germline V gene are MNHNY and SVGAGI (reference sequence). V shed 5 bases and J 4 bases; nucleotides not matched to a gene: 9. The CDR3 region is CASSPLDRGRYEQYF. In nucleotides, the CDR3 is TGTGCCAGCAGTCCACTGGACAGGGGTAGGTACGAGCAGTACTTC.

The J gene is TRBJ1-2, the V gene TRBV5-1; D remains ambiguous. This CDR3 has 15 residues. The V end was cut by 0 bases, the J end by 2 bases, with 11 bases between. CDR1 and CDR2 (germline): SGHRS, YFSETQ. CDR3 loop: CASSLARTGNYGYTF. In DNA form, the CDR3 reads TGCGCCAGCAGCTTGGCGCGGACGGGAAACTATGGCTACACCTTC.

This clone was observed a single time. The V and J genes are TRBV5-1 and TRBJ1-2, with D unclear. Germline assignment: CDR1 SGHRS and CDR2 YFSETQ. The V end was cut by 0 bases, the J end by 4 bases, with 7 bases between. There are 13 residues in the CDR3. The CDR3 DNA is TGCGCCAGCAGCTTGGGTTTGGGCTATGGCTACACCTTC. Its protein is CASSLGLGYGYTF.

This rearrangement joins TRBV5-5 to TRBJ1-1; D gene uncertain. The ends were cut back, 5 bases at V and 1 base at J, with 9 bases in the middle. In germline, CDR1 is SGHKS, CDR2 YYEKEE (reference sequence). The CDR3 extends over 13 amino acids. In nucleotides, the CDR3 is TGTGCCAGCAGTCTGCCAGGGAACACTGAAGCTTTCTTT. Translation: CASSLPGNTEAFF.

The chain joins TRBV7-8 to TRBJ1-2, with 9 bases aligning to TRBD1. The CDR3 spans 14 residues. The ends lost 4 bases at V and 7 bases at J; junction bases unmatched: 7. From germline, CDR1 is SGHVS and CDR2 FQNEAQ. In DNA form, the CDR3 reads TGTGCCAGCAGCTCATTGGGGGACAGGGCTGGCTACACCTTC. The encoded protein is CASSSLGDRAGYTF.

The chain employs TRBV2 and TRBJ2-5, with TRBD1 identical over 7 bases. With V trimmed by 9 bases and J by 2 bases, 9 bases remained unmatched. The germline V gene has CDR1 SNHLY and CDR2 FYNNEI. The CDR3 runs 14 residues. Here the CDR3 reads CASRDSTRQETQYF. In DNA, the CDR3 is TGTGCCAGTCGGGACAGTACCAGGCAAGAGACCCAGTACTTC.

J is TRBJ1-3 and V is TRBV4-2; tentative D call: TRBD1 (5 bases). CDR3 size: 16 residues. V was pared by 4 bases and J by 0 bases, with 13 bases between. Germline assignment: CDR1 LGHNA and CDR2 YNFKEQ. CDR3 loop: CASSRDGDSSGNTIYF. The CDR3 nucleotides are TGTGCCAGCAGCCGCGATGGAGACAGCTCTGGAAACACCATATATTTT.

The V and J genes are TRBV7-7 and TRBJ2-2; 11 positions agree with TRBD2. This CDR3 spans 16 amino acids. V lost 3 bases and J lost 1; bases outside the gene matches: 1. The germline V gene has CDR1 SSHAT and CDR2 FNYEAQ (reference sequence). Here the CDR3 reads CASSFLAGGNTGELFF. CDR3 coding DNA: TGTGCCAGCAGCTTTCTAGCGGGAGGGAACACCGGGGAGCTGTTTTTT.

The chain combines TRBV15 with TRBJ2-5; D ambiguous. Between the trimmed V and J ends, which lost 1 base and 4 bases, there was a span of 1 base. Germline lookup yields CDR1 LNHNV and CDR2 YYDKDF (reference sequence). The CDR3 is made up of 11 amino acids. Here the CDR3 reads CATSRAETQYF. Here the CDR3 DNA reads TGTGCCACCAGCAGAGCAGAGACCCAGTACTTC. The full variable domain, completed using reference TRBV15 and TRBJ2-5, is DAMVIQNPRYQVTQFGKPVTLSCSQTLNHNVMYWYQQKSSQAPKLLFHYYDKDFNNEADTPDNFQSRRPNTSFCFLDIRSPGLGDTAMYLCATSRAETQYFGPGTRLLVL.

CDR3 protein: CAISELGDNQPQHF. The CDR3 nucleotides read TGTGCCATCAGTGAGTTAGGAGACAATCAGCCCCAGCATTTT. The chain has TRBV10-3 and TRBJ1-5, with D uncertain. Trimming shortened V by 1 base and J by 3 bases, and 7 bases separated the two germline ends. Germline V CDR1 and CDR2: ENHRY, SYGVKD. The CDR3 contains 14 residues.

The rearrangement links TRBV5-1 to TRBJ2-2; tentative D call: TRBD2 (6 bases). Germline assignment: CDR1 SGHRS and CDR2 YFSETQ. V lost 0 bases, J lost 5 bases, and 14 bases lay in between. The CDR3 loop spans 16 amino acids. The CDR3 coding sequence is TGCGCCAGCAGCTTGGCTTCTGGCGGGATTACCGGGGAGCTGTTTTTT. Residues: CASSLASGGITGELFF.

The rearrangement links TRBV9 to TRBJ1-2; the match to TRBD1 covers 10 bases. Germline V CDR1 and CDR2: SGDLS, YYNGEE. With V trimmed by 1 base and J by 3 bases, 3 bases remained unmatched. The CDR3 length is 15 residues. The CDR3 DNA follows: TGTGCCAGCAGCGTAAGGGACAGGGGTGACTATGGCTACACCTTC. Translated, it gives CASSVRDRGDYGYTF.

The rearrangement links TRBV19 to TRBJ2-1, with 10 bases aligning to TRBD2. The CDR3 extends over 17 amino acids. J gave up 7 bases and V 3 bases, and 12 bases lay outside the gene matches. Germline V gives CDR1 LNHDA, CDR2 SQIVND (reference sequence). The DNA for the CDR3 is TGTGCCAGTAGTATGAAAGGTCTAGCGGGAGATGGTAATGAGCAGTTCTTC. Translation gives CASSMKGLAGDGNEQFF.

The V call is TRBV7-9, the J call TRBJ1-5, with D maybe TRBD1 (5 bases). V lost 4 bases and J lost 7, with 11 bases in between. Germline V gene data show CDR1 as SEHNR and CDR2 as FQNEAQ (reference sequence). This CDR3 region has 13 residues. As DNA, the CDR3 is TGTGCCAGCAGCTCCCGGGGGGGACAGCCCCAGCATTTT. It is translated as CASSSRGGQPQHF.

This chain uses TRBV5-1 with TRBJ2-3; the match to TRBD1 covers 8 bases. CDR3 length equals 16 residues. CDR1 is SGHRS and CDR2 is YFSETQ in the germline V gene. V gave up 4 bases and J gave up 0 bases; unmatched junction bases: 7. CDR3 DNA: TGCGCCAGCAGCCTGGAAGGGACAGGTAGCACAGATACGCAGTATTTT. The encoded protein is CASSLEGTGSTDTQYF.

The V gene is TRBV5-1, the J gene TRBJ2-3; TRBD2 aligns across 12 bases. The CDR3 sequence is 14 residues long. J gave up 5 bases and V 10 bases, and 8 bases lay outside the gene matches. The germline V gene has CDR1 SGHRS and CDR2 YFSETQ. The CDR3 loop is CAGSSGGAVDTQYF. CDR3 DNA sequence: TGCGCCGGCTCTAGCGGGGGGGCCGTAGATACGCAGTATTTT.

The chain joins TRBV7-2 to TRBJ1-1; weak D call: TRBD1 (6 bases). The germline CDR1 and CDR2 sequences are SGHTA and FQGNSA. Trimming removed 2 bases from V and 1 base from J, with 8 bases in between. The CDR3 is made up of 14 amino acids. CDR3 residues: CASSLLQGNTEAFF. The DNA of the CDR3 is TGTGCCAGCAGCTTATTACAGGGGAACACTGAAGCTTTCTTT.

This clone was found a few times. V and J are TRBV30 and TRBJ2-1, with D perhaps matching TRBD2 (6 bases). The CDR3 covers 14 residues. Germline CDR1 reads GTSNPN; CDR2 reads SVGIG (reference sequence). Trimming shortened V by 0 bases and J by 9 bases, and 15 bases separated the two germline ends. CDR3 amino acids: CAWSVGGSLAEQFF. CDR3 nucleotide sequence: TGTGCCTGGAGTGTAGGAGGGAGTTTGGCTGAGCAGTTCTTC. Together with reference TRBV30 and TRBJ2-1, the CDR3 gives the full variable domain: SQTIHQWPATLVQPVGSPLSLECTVEGTSNPNLYWYRQAAGRGLQLLFYSVGIGQISSEVPQNLSASRPQDRQFILSSKKLLLSDSGFYLCAWSVGGSLAEQFFGPGTRLTVL.

CDR3 coding DNA: TGTGCCAGCAGCTTGGAGCTCACCGGCTATGGCTACACCTTC. This translates into CASSLELTGYGYTF. The rearrangement links TRBV5-8 to TRBJ1-2; D is unclear. Trimming removed 0 bases at V and 4 bases at J, with 10 bases between. The CDR3 contains 14 residues. Germline V CDR1 and CDR2: SGHTS, YDEGEE.